This T cell receptor (beta chain) was identified in a study of neurological immune-mediated disorders. This clonotype has a count of ten or more. The antigen is unknown. V lost 6 bases and J lost 6; bases outside the gene matches: 4. The CDR3 is 13 amino acids. Germline CDR1 is SQVTM and CDR2 is ANQGSEA. Study results and caveats: It was the repertoires of 18 of 34 multiple sclerosis patients that phylogenetic grouping placed in one related-CDR3 cluster, which is a possible signature.

TCRdb re-called the 5' RACE reads through MiXCR, storing one row per CDR3 protein. The table lists about 70,000 distinct CDR3 sequences, roughly 4.9% of them singletons. This sequence originates from a human donor with multiple sclerosis. The donor label of this sample is uncertain. The chain couples TRBV29-1 to TRBJ2-2; 10 bases align to TRBD1. Sample: PBMCs. The CDR3 DNA reads TGCAGCGTCCCTGGACAGGGGGCCGGGGAGCTGTTTTTT. This codes for CSVPGQGAGELFF.